This is a list of T cell receptor beta chains from one sample in a study of T cells after yellow fever vaccination. TCRdb processed the 5' RACE reads anew with MiXCR; each CDR3 protein has one entry. Among under 600,000 distinct CDR3 sequences, 20% to 25% were seen once, and the ten largest hold 16%. The material was PBMCs, obtained roughly 23 days after the first yellow fever vaccination. These receptors were obtained from a man between 18 and 29 years old who received the YFV17D yellow fever vaccine. Both conserved end residues are part of each CDR3. The D gene is left open where the match is weak. The size field is filled for only some rows; it gives once, few, many or a size class.

CDR3nt,CDR3aa,abundance,j_gene,d_gene,v_gene
TGTGCCAGCAGTTTACTGCAGGGTGATACGCAGTATTTT,CASSLLQGDTQYF,many,TRBJ2-3,.,TRBV28
TGTGCCACCAGTGACGGGACAGGGGTCGGCACAGATACGCAGTATTTT,CATSDGTGVGTDTQYF,.,TRBJ2-3,TRBD1,TRBV24-1
TGTGCCAGCAGTCCTAGAACAGGGGGAGCTAACTATGGCTACACCTTC,CASSPRTGGANYGYTF,.,TRBJ1-2,TRBD1,TRBV12-3/TRBV12-4
TGTGCCAGCAGCGACAGGGTGAACACTGAAGCTTTCTTT,CASSDRVNTEAFF,many,TRBJ1-1,TRBD1,TRBV5-4
TGTGCCAGCAGCTTAGATACTGGGGGTTATGGCTACACCTTC,CASSLDTGGYGYTF,.,TRBJ1-2,.,TRBV7-2
TGCGCCAGCAGCGGCCAGCCGTCCACCGGGGAGCTGTTTTTT,CASSGQPSTGELFF,.,TRBJ2-2,.,TRBV5-1
TGTGCCAGCAGCTCCTACTTGGGACAGCTATCTGGGGCCAACGTCCTGACTTTC,CASSSYLGQLSGANVLTF,.,TRBJ2-6,TRBD1,TRBV27
TGTGCCAGCAGCCGGGACAGGGGGCATAGGAATGGCTACACCTTC,CASSRDRGHRNGYTF,few,TRBJ1-2,TRBD1,TRBV7-8
TGTGCCAGCAGCTTAGCAGGACAGGGCAATCAGCCCCAGCATTTT,CASSLAGQGNQPQHF,.,TRBJ1-5,TRBD1,TRBV7-2
TGTGCCAGCAAGGACACCATATATTTT,CASKDTIYF,.,TRBJ1-3,.,TRBV9